This TCR beta chain is drawn from a study of CD8+CD57+ T cells in acquired aplastic anemia (dated by TCRdb to between 2017 and 2018). With regard to the full study: DNA extracted from sorted CD4+ and CD8+ cells had a mean of around 3.3 ug, with a range of 0.2 to 27.4 ug. CD8+CD57+ expansion was defined as frequency above the mean frequency observed in healthy subjects.

Overall study outcomes, separate from this receptor: Between patients and healthy controls, no significant difference in CD8+ Simpson's diversity was found (P=0.060). Roughly 30 CD8+ CDR3 sequences were found to be shared between patients and controls, but these sequences appeared to be highly expressed in patients and within the immunodominant clones of the patients.

The CDR3 spans 13 residues, from the cysteine through the phenylalanine. Kept here is only the CDR3 DNA, which spans 39 bases and is read in frame from base 1. Trimming costs V 4 bases and J 9 bases, and their ends lie 13 bases apart. CDR1 and CDR2, per the germline V gene, are MRHNA and SNTAGT. Flow cytometry had shown CD8+CD57+ cell expansion in the patients selected for sequencing. Severe acquired aplastic anemia was diagnosed in all patients according to International Study of Aplastic Anemia and Agranulocytosis and Camitta criteria. No patient had received any therapy when blood was sampled. TCR repertoires of sorted CD4+ and CD8+ blood T cells from severe aplastic anemia patients and healthy subjects were deep-sequenced in the study. In the USA, patient enrollment took place under clinicaltrials.gov protocols 00001620, 01623167, 00001397, 00071045, 00081523 and 00961064. Ficoll-Paque density gradient centrifugation was used to isolate peripheral blood mononuclear cells. CD4+ and CD8+ T cells were sorted by FACS or magnetic beads before DNA extraction.

About this clonotype itself: Its antigen has not been determined. This may be a read error, as it is one base from a much larger clone.

Genomic DNA served as template for TCR beta VDJ combination and CDR3 sequence profiling. TCR repertoire sequencing was run on an Illumina HiSeq 2000. For the original study's pipeline: TRBV/TRBJ rearrangement plots, CDR3 size and DJ length profiles, and Simpson's diversity index were used to assess repertoires. The most abundant DNA sequence in the deep sequencing data was taken as the immunodominant clone. CDR3 amino acid sequences were checked for sharing between subjects and were compared against published repertoires and the VDJdb database. Through fastp at Q25 and MiXCR, TCRdb rebuilt clones from the public reads, retaining in-frame beta chains. Entries are consolidated by CDR3 protein sequence, retaining the most common genes and DNA. These V and J calls originate from TCRdb's pipeline instead of the authors' own analysis. The sample table shows 160,000 or so distinct CDR3 sequences, and about 64% are seen once. The top ten clones comprise 45% to 60% of the sample.

The chain couples TRBV6-4 to TRBJ2-1; no D gene call is confident. Sequencing input: sorted CD4+, CD8+, or CD8+CD57+ T cells (not recorded which) from PBMCs. The receptor was isolated from a human donor with aplastic anemia. The nucleotide sequence reads as follows: TGTGCCAGCAGTGGATCAGGAGAAACTGAGCAGTTCTTC. This encodes CASSGSGETEQFF.